Reported below is one T cell receptor (beta chain). No antigen is known for it. The data were obtained in a study of cytomegalovirus exposure and HLA in healthy donors. Turning to the study itself: There were 300 to 400 genotyped donors. Of these, roughly 82% fell in the genetic ancestry cluster associated with self-reported Caucasian donors.

The PCR used 60 Vbeta and 13 Jbeta primers. Assay: immunoSEQ multiplex PCR; the TCRdb copy retains only in-frame clones and omits some. Of around 110,000 clones listed, less than 80% are singletons. The study, taken as a whole, reports: Several V segments, TRBV6-2 and TRBV6-3 among them, could not be told apart and were dropped. In a later analysis, donors in an Asian-associated ancestry cluster reportedly had fewer N-insertions in productive TCRs than the cohort mean. Analysis performed later found around 15,000 TCR beta sequences associated with HLA alleles at 0.05 false discovery rate.

The CDR3 is 16 amino acids. CDR1 is SGHTS and CDR2 is YDEGEE in the germline V gene. V was pared by 2 bases and J by 4 bases, with 19 bases between. The receptor comes from a woman aged 30 to 39 in good health and CMV-seronegative. J is TRBJ2-7 and V is TRBV5-8; D not certain. Sequencing input: PBMCs. CDR3 amino acids: CASSLLLPFQNYEQYF. The CDR3 DNA reads TGTGCCAGCAGCTTACTTCTCCCGTTCCAAAATTACGAGCAGTACTTC.